A single sample is the source of the 16 T cell receptor beta chains below, sequenced in a study of T cell clones after liver transplantation. The protocol was immunoSEQ multiplex PCR, while the TCRdb copy is restricted to in-frame clones and leaves out a portion. The sample yields roughly 50,000 clones, approximately 88% seen once. Material: CD4+ T cells from blood, obtained before liver transplant. The receptors stem from a human donor who received a liver transplant.

This rearrangement joins TRBV5-1 to TRBJ1-1; TRBD1 is a possible D gene (6 bases). V was trimmed by 4 bases and J by 1 base, leaving 11 bases between them. The length of the CDR3 is 14 residues. Germline CDR1 SGHRS, CDR2 YFSETQ. The CDR3 region has the DNA TGCGCCAGCAGCGCAAGACAGGAGAACACTGAAGCTTTCTTT. The encoded protein is CASSARQENTEAFF.

The chain carries TRBV6-5 and TRBJ1-6; TRBD1 agrees at 8 bases. The CDR3 consists of 16 residues. The germline CDR1 and CDR2 sequences are MNHEY and SVGAGI. Trimming at V came to 4 bases and at J to 2 bases, leaving 4 bases not matched to a gene. The CDR3 spells CASSLTGVTYNSPLHF. CDR3 nucleotides: TGTGCCAGCAGTTTGACAGGGGTCACCTATAATTCACCCCTCCACTTT.

V and J are TRBV5-4 and TRBJ2-3; D is ambiguous. CDR3 size: 17 residues. Germline CDR1 SGHNT, CDR2 YYREEE (reference sequence). Deletions cut 0 bases from V and 2 bases from J, with 16 bases between. The CDR3 loop reads CASSLAFRRLITDTQYF. The CDR3 DNA is TGTGCCAGCAGCTTGGCATTTAGGCGGCTGATCACAGATACGCAGTATTTT.

The chain is built from TRBV7-2 and TRBJ2-2, with 12 nucleotides matching TRBD2. Trimming at V came to 6 bases and at J to 6 bases, leaving 17 bases not matched to a gene. Germline CDR1 reads SGHTA; CDR2 reads FQGNSA. This CDR3 has 19 residues. CDR3 loop: CASRPSPGESSGGAGELFF. The CDR3 DNA follows: TGTGCCAGCAGGCCAAGCCCGGGAGAATCTAGCGGGGGGGCCGGGGAGCTGTTTTTT.

The chain carries TRBV4-1 and TRBJ2-3, with 7 bases aligning to TRBD2. The CDR3 runs 16 residues. Unmatched junction bases numbered 9, after V lost 4 bases and J lost 2 bases. Germline CDR1 reads MGHRA; CDR2 reads YSYEKL. For the CDR3, the DNA is TGCGCCAGCAGCCCCCGGGGAGCGGGAACCACAGATACGCAGTATTTT. Protein product: CASSPRGAGTTDTQYF.

The chain has TRBV7-3 and TRBJ1-1; the D is unclear. Between the trimmed V and J ends, which lost 5 bases and 1 base, there was a span of 8 bases. In germline, CDR1 is SGHTA, CDR2 FQGTGA. This CDR3 has 13 residues. In DNA form, the CDR3 reads TGTGCCAGCAGCCGAAGTCCGAACACTGAAGCTTTCTTT. Translating it yields CASSRSPNTEAFF.

The rearrangement joins TRBV7-6 to TRBJ2-1, with 9 bases that match TRBD2. This CDR3 comprises 17 residues. V shed 2 bases and J 8 bases; nucleotides not matched to a gene: 13. Germline V CDR1 and CDR2: SGHVS, FNYEAQ. The CDR3 protein is CASSLKGSGGQRDEQFF. The DNA of the CDR3 is TGTGCCAGCAGCTTAAAGGGTAGCGGGGGCCAAAGGGATGAGCAGTTCTTC.

This clone was recorded a few times. This sequence joins TRBV5-3 and TRBJ2-6, with D maybe TRBD2 (5 bases). TRBV5-3 is sorted into the ORF group, with uncertain function. The CDR3 has 13 amino acids. The germline V and J ends were trimmed by 10 bases and 0 bases, with 8 bases remaining between them. In DNA form, the CDR3 reads TGTGCCGGACTCCCCTCTGGGGCCAACGTCCTGACTTTC. Residues: CAGLPSGANVLTF.

This chain connects TRBV6-6 to TRBJ1-2, with D perhaps matching TRBD1 (6 bases). This CDR3 contains 14 residues. CDR1 and CDR2 from the germline V gene are MNHNY and SVGAGI (reference sequence). V lost 2 bases, J lost 7 bases, and 14 bases lay in between. For the CDR3, the DNA is TGTGCCAGCAGTTACCCGGCGGGGGCCCGTGGCTACACCTTC. This sequence encodes CASSYPAGARGYTF.

The rearrangement joins TRBV2 to TRBJ2-2, with D hard to call. CDR1 is SNHLY and CDR2 is FYNNEI in the germline V gene. The V end lost 4 bases, the J end lost 2 bases, and 11 bases lay between the germline ends. CDR3 length equals 15 residues. CDR3 sequence (DNA): TGTGCCAGCAGTGTAGGGTTCTCTAACACCGGGGAGCTGTTTTTT. This gives the protein CASSVGFSNTGELFF.

The chain couples TRBV7-6 to TRBJ1-3; no clear D. Germline assignment: CDR1 SGHVS and CDR2 FNYEAQ. Trimming took off 0 bases at V and 4 bases at J, with 13 bases between the two ends. This CDR3 is built from 16 residues. CDR3 in DNA: TGTGCCAGCAGCTTAGCGCGGCCGGGTCTGGGAAACACCATATATTTT. Its translation: CASSLARPGLGNTIYF.

The chain uses TRBV19 and TRBJ2-6; TRBD1 matches at 7 bases. V lost 5 bases, J lost 0 bases, and 7 bases stayed unmatched. Germline loops: CDR1 LNHDA, CDR2 SQIVND (reference sequence). This CDR3 region has 17 residues. CDR3: CASSPRTGSSGANVLTF. DNA of the CDR3: TGTGCCAGTAGTCCTCGGACAGGTAGCTCTGGGGCCAACGTCCTGACTTTC.

V gene TRBV7-2 combines with J gene TRBJ2-3; D gene unclear. CDR1 SGHTA and CDR2 FQGNSA come from the germline V gene. There are 13 residues in the CDR3. With 3 bases removed from V and 1 base from J, the gap between germline ends came to 5 bases. The DNA for the CDR3 is TGTGCCAGCAGCTTCGGCCGCACAGATACGCAGTATTTT. Its translation: CASSFGRTDTQYF.

V and J are TRBV5-1 and TRBJ2-1; 9 bases map to TRBD2. The V gene end was trimmed by 6 bases and the J gene end by 5 bases; junction bases not matched to a gene: 12. The CDR3 is 16 amino acids. Germline V lookup: CDR1 SGHRS, CDR2 YFSETQ. CDR3 nucleotide sequence: TGCGCCAGCACCCGGGGGGAGTCTAGCGGGAACAATGAGCAGTTCTTC. Protein sequence: CASTRGESSGNNEQFF.

The chain joins TRBV4-3 to TRBJ2-1, with D maybe TRBD2 (5 bases). The CDR3 has 15 residues. The germline CDR1 and CDR2 sequences are LGHNA and YSLEER. V shed 4 bases and J shed 0 bases, with 10 bases lying between them. Written as DNA, the CDR3 is TGCGCCAGCAGCCCTCCGGGGTTCTCCTACAATGAGCAGTTCTTC. Protein: CASSPPGFSYNEQFF.

This chain connects TRBV7-2 to TRBJ1-2; possibly TRBD1 for D (5 bases). Germline V gives CDR1 SGHTA, CDR2 FQGNSA. The CDR3 sequence is 14 residues long. With 3 bases removed from V and 4 bases from J, the gap between germline ends came to 12 bases. The CDR3: CASSLGGVVYGYTF. As DNA, the CDR3 is TGTGCCAGCAGCTTGGGGGGAGTTGTCTATGGCTACACCTTC.